This T cell receptor (beta chain) was identified in a study of blood T cell repertoires in COVID-19. Study overall: The samples span acute and convalescent COVID-19 from the United States, Italy and Spain. In each case, the material was cDNA or gDNA derived from T cells, B-cell-depleted T cells, or PBMCs.

Clones were read by immunoSEQ multiplex PCR, and TCRdb kept only the in-frame ones, dropping some. This table has more than 50,000 clones, nearly 90% appearing once. V dropped 7 bases and J dropped 1; count of bases not matched to a gene: 6. The CDR3 runs to 14 residues. Germline V gene sequence: CDR1 SNHLY, CDR2 FYNNEI. The sequence was obtained from a man between 60 and 70 years old with active COVID-19. The sequencing sample was made of peripheral blood. The V call is TRBV2, the J call TRBJ1-1, with TRBD1 identical over 7 bases. The CDR3 protein is CASTPGTENTEAFF. The CDR3 DNA is TGTGCCAGCACCCCGGGGACAGAGAACACTGAAGCTTTCTTT.